Listed below are T cell receptor beta chains from one sample, sequenced in a study of sequential checkpoint blockade in melanoma. Profiling relied on immunoSEQ multiplex PCR, and the TCRdb table lists in-frame clones only, not all of them. The sample includes about 20,000 clones, 82% of them seen just once. This specimen was CD8+ T cells sorted from blood (inferred from file names), taken from a patient given nivolumab and ipilimumab in sequence. The receptors were gathered from a human donor with melanoma. Both conserved end residues are part of each CDR3. The order of the fields is clone size, V gene, J gene, CDR3 protein. Expanded clones are given a class, and other clones once, few, many or no size at all.

clone size: -; V gene: TRBV5-8; J gene: TRBJ2-2; CDR3 protein: CASSQDWRTVGELFF
clone size: few; V gene: TRBV6-5; J gene: TRBJ1-1; CDR3 protein: CASTRGPMNTEAFF
clone size: -; V gene: TRBV19; J gene: -; CDR3 protein: CASSQGQGSTYEQYF
clone size: -; V gene: TRBV7-8; J gene: TRBJ2-7; CDR3 protein: CASSSRWDRGEEQYF
clone size: -; V gene: TRBV7-3; J gene: TRBJ2-1; CDR3 protein: CASSPLAGGPYEQFF
clone size: -; V gene: TRBV5-8; J gene: TRBJ2-7; CDR3 protein: CASSQDRRGYEQYF
clone size: -; V gene: TRBV6-6; J gene: TRBJ2-1; CDR3 protein: CASSYDRGSYNEQFF
clone size: -; V gene: TRBV9; J gene: TRBJ2-5; CDR3 protein: CASGGLAGGRNQETQYF
clone size: -; V gene: TRBV28; J gene: TRBJ1-5; CDR3 protein: CASSPDRGRYQPQHF
clone size: -; V gene: TRBV18; J gene: TRBJ1-1; CDR3 protein: CASSHEEWRNTEAFF
clone size: few; V gene: TRBV7-9; J gene: TRBJ2-7; CDR3 protein: CASSLTGAIYEQYF
clone size: -; V gene: TRBV19; J gene: TRBJ1-5; CDR3 protein: CASSIKGVTGDQPQHF
clone size: -; V gene: TRBV4-3; J gene: TRBJ2-7; CDR3 protein: CASSQLGTYEQYF
clone size: -; V gene: TRBV28; J gene: TRBJ1-2; CDR3 protein: CASSFPQGLWYGYTF
clone size: once; V gene: TRBV13; J gene: TRBJ2-1; CDR3 protein: CASSLRGANNEQFF
clone size: -; V gene: TRBV9; J gene: TRBJ2-3; CDR3 protein: CASSPSRDGTDTQYF
clone size: -; V gene: TRBV7-9; J gene: TRBJ2-3; CDR3 protein: CASSSYPIAVFTDTQYF
clone size: -; V gene: TRBV11-2; J gene: TRBJ2-1; CDR3 protein: CASSLGAGVQEQFF
clone size: -; V gene: TRBV5-1; J gene: TRBJ1-2; CDR3 protein: CASSPERGLPLNDGYTF
clone size: -; V gene: TRBV19; J gene: TRBJ1-5; CDR3 protein: CASSNPPTGTQPQHF
clone size: -; V gene: TRBV5-6; J gene: TRBJ1-1; CDR3 protein: CASSLAPGGTEAFF
clone size: -; V gene: TRBV7-2; J gene: TRBJ1-6; CDR3 protein: CASSLYRENSPLHF
clone size: -; V gene: TRBV4-1; J gene: TRBJ2-3; CDR3 protein: CASSQGQVIGDTQYF
clone size: -; V gene: TRBV7-9; J gene: TRBJ2-1; CDR3 protein: CASSRGGANEQFF
clone size: -; V gene: TRBV15; J gene: TRBJ2-7; CDR3 protein: CATSRDPGENYEQYF